This T cell receptor beta chain was documented in a study of Graves' ophthalmopathy and Graves' hyperthyroidism. TCR beta CDR3 amplification used RNA transcripts. An opening RT-PCR round employed HTBI primers and preceded a second-round multiplex PCR. MiXCR was run by TCRdb on the multiplex PCR reads, yielding one entry per CDR3 protein. Of 680,000 or so distinct CDR3 sequences in the sample, around a fifth were seen once. At least ten counts were recorded for this clonotype. Other autoimmune diseases, uncontrolled infections, pregnancy and lactation each led to patient exclusion. The receptor's source is a woman between 18 and 29 years old with stable Graves' hyperthyroidism. Some clones in this sample may be carry-over from other donors' samples. Sequencing used peripheral blood.

CDR3 protein: CASRDTGDEQYF. The CDR3 nucleotides read TGTGCCAGCAGAGATACAGGGGACGAGCAGTACTTC. This chain connects TRBV12-3 or TRBV12-4 to TRBJ2-7; 7 bases match TRBD1. V was clipped by 6 bases and J by 5 bases; unmatched bases: 4. The CDR3 is 12 residues long.